These 3 T cell receptor beta chains were sequenced from one sample in a study of somatic mutations in cytotoxic T cells in rheumatoid arthritis. Clones were sequenced by immunoSEQ multiplex PCR, and TCRdb holds only the in-frame ones, with some missing. The top ten clones hold roughly 9.4% of a sample with roughly 20,000 clones, approximately 80% of them seen once. Sequenced input: CD8+ T cells sorted from blood. The receptors were gathered from an adult with rheumatoid arthritis.

CDR3 DNA: TGTGCCAGCAGCTTAGGACAGGGGGATCAGCCCCAGCATTTT. It encodes CASSLGQGDQPQHF. The V call is TRBV7-8, the J call TRBJ1-5, with 9 bases identical to TRBD1. The germline gives CDR1 SGHVS, CDR2 FQNEAQ. The V gene end was trimmed by 1 base and the J gene end by 5 bases; junction bases not matched to a gene: 0. The CDR3 runs to 14 residues.

This chain uses TRBV10-3 with TRBJ1-4; D remains ambiguous. Germline V gives CDR1 ENHRY, CDR2 SYGVKD. The CDR3 consists of 17 residues. V lost 4 bases and J 3 bases, leaving 18 bases between the germline ends. The CDR3 region is CAISGTGKGGANEKLFF. The CDR3 bases are TGTGCCATCAGTGGGACGGGAAAAGGTGGAGCTAATGAAAAACTGTTTTTT.

This chain connects TRBV7-9 to TRBJ1-1; D is perhaps TRBD1 (5 bases). Germline CDR1 is SEHNR and CDR2 is FQNEAQ (reference sequence). This CDR3 has 15 residues. Between the trimmed V and J ends, which lost 0 bases and 1 base, there was a span of 9 bases. The CDR3 here is CASSLAAGGNTEAFF. The CDR3 DNA is TGTGCCAGCAGCTTAGCAGCTGGGGGGAACACTGAAGCTTTCTTT. Variable domain in full (rest from reference TRBV7-9 and TRBJ1-1): DTGVSQNPRHKITKRGQNVTFRCDPISEHNRLYWYRQTLGQGPEFLTYFQNEAQLEKSRLLSDRFSAERPKGSFSTLEIQRTEQGDSAMYLCASSLAAGGNTEAFFGQGTRLTVV.